The 16 T cell receptor beta chains below were found in one sample sequenced in a study of OX40 agonist ivuxolimab in advanced cancers. Repertoires were generated with immunoSEQ multiplex PCR, while TCRdb's copy carries only in-frame clones and drops some. The sample has approximately 61,000 clones, over 70% seen once. Specimen: CD4+ or CD8+ T cells sorted from blood, collected in a trial of the OX40 agonist ivuxolimab. The receptor source for this set is an adult with an advanced solid tumor such as melanoma, head and neck, liver or kidney cancer.

The V and J genes are TRBV5-4 and TRBJ1-2; D gene unclear. V was trimmed by 4 bases and J by 5 bases, leaving 15 bases between them. Germline V gene sequence: CDR1 SGHNT, CDR2 YYREEE (reference sequence). The CDR3 is 14 residues long. In nucleotides, the CDR3 is TGTGCCAGCAGCGCCCCAGAACCAGGATATGGCTACACCTTC. Protein sequence: CASSAPEPGYGYTF. The whole variable domain, remainder taken from reference TRBV5-4 and TRBJ1-2, is ETGVTQSPTHLIKTRGQQVTLRCSSQSGHNTVSWYQQALGQGPQFIFQYYREEENGRGNFPPRFSGLQFPNYSSELNVNALELDDSALYLCASSAPEPGYGYTFGSGTRLTVV.

The chain recombines TRBV2 with TRBJ1-1, with D tentatively TRBD1 (5 bases). Germline V CDR1 and CDR2: SNHLY, FYNNEI. V shed 4 bases and J shed 5 bases, with 11 bases lying between them. CDR3 size: 13 residues. The CDR3 spells CASSGGGGTEAFF. CDR3 sequence (DNA): TGTGCCAGCAGTGGTGGGGGGGGTACTGAAGCTTTCTTT. The full variable domain, its missing parts supplied by reference TRBV2 and TRBJ1-1, is EPEVTQTPSHQVTQMGQEVILRCVPISNHLYFYWYRQILGQKVEFLVSFYNNEISEKSEIFDDQFSVERPDGSNFTLKIRSTKLEDSAMYFCASSGGGGTEAFFGQGTRLTVV.

The rearrangement links TRBV7-2 to TRBJ1-2; D unclear. Trimming pared 5 bases from V and 4 bases from J, leaving 14 bases between. This CDR3 has 14 amino acids. CDR1 is SGHTA, CDR2 FQGNSA, per germline. The CDR3 DNA reads TGTGCCAGCAGCCCAAAATCAGCCTCCTATGGCTACACCTTC. Its translation is CASSPKSASYGYTF.

This clone has more than one count but fewer than ten. V and J are TRBV13 and TRBJ1-2, with 7 bases matching TRBD1. Germline V CDR1 and CDR2: PRHDT, FYEKMQ (reference sequence). Unmatched junction bases numbered 8, after V lost 0 bases and J lost 4 bases. This CDR3 spans 16 amino acids. The CDR3 DNA is TGTGCCAGCAGCTTAGGCCAGGCCAGGGGGGTCTATGGCTACACCTTC. Translation gives CASSLGQARGVYGYTF.

The rearrangement uses TRBV4-1 and TRBJ2-3; 9 bases map to TRBD2. The germline gives CDR1 MGHRA, CDR2 YSYEKL. The CDR3 covers 20 residues. The V segment lost 0 bases and the J segment 7 bases; nucleotides outside the gene matches: 20. CDR3 nucleotides: TGCGCCAGCAGCCAAGATCGTCGGCCTTCGTCGCGGGGGGGCCCGTATACGCAGTATTTT. It codes for CASSQDRRPSSRGGPYTQYF.

This clone was counted between two and nine times. V and J are TRBV18 and TRBJ1-1, with 7 positions matching TRBD1. Germline values: CDR1 KGHSH, CDR2 LQKENI. With V trimmed by 1 base and J by 2 bases, 4 bases remained unmatched. CDR3 length: 15 amino acids. CDR3 in amino acids: CASSPRQGTNTEAFF. The CDR3 coding sequence is TGTGCCAGCTCACCACGACAGGGAACAAACACTGAAGCTTTCTTT.

The J gene is TRBJ1-6, the V gene TRBV18; tentative D call: TRBD1 (6 bases). The CDR3 has 16 amino acids. Trimming pared 6 bases from V and 5 bases from J, leaving 17 bases between. The germline V gene encodes CDR1 KGHSH and CDR2 LQKENI. This chain's CDR3 is CASSRQSGVNNSPLHF. The CDR3, as DNA: TGTGCCAGCTCCCGACAATCAGGGGTAAATAATTCACCCCTCCACTTT.

V gene TRBV27 combines with J gene TRBJ1-2; D not resolved. The germline V and J ends were trimmed by 4 bases and 0 bases, with 9 bases remaining between them. CDR1 and CDR2 from the germline V gene are MNHEY and SMNVEV (reference sequence). This CDR3 has 14 amino acids. Here the CDR3 reads CASSSLLPNYGYTF. Written as DNA, the CDR3 is TGTGCCAGCAGTTCCCTTCTCCCTAACTATGGCTACACCTTC.

This clone is medium-sized. This chain joins TRBV6-1 and TRBJ1-1; D is perhaps TRBD1 (5 bases). The CDR3 runs 13 residues. Germline CDR1 is MNHNS and CDR2 is SASEGT. The V end was cut by 10 bases, the J end by 1 base, with 13 bases between. CDR3 region: CATSRVANTEAFF. Here the CDR3 DNA reads TGTGCCACCTCCAGGGTTGCGAACACTGAAGCTTTCTTT.

J is TRBJ2-7 and V is TRBV5-1; D uncertain. V was trimmed by 3 bases and J by 1 base, leaving 5 bases between them. Per germline, CDR1 SGHRS and CDR2 YFSETQ. CDR3 length: 12 amino acids. CDR3 sequence: CASSSSSYEQYF. CDR3 nucleotides: TGCGCCAGCAGCTCAAGTTCCTACGAGCAGTACTTC.

This rearrangement joins TRBV4-1 to TRBJ2-3, with TRBD1 as a possible D gene (6 bases). CDR1 and CDR2 from the germline V gene are MGHRA and YSYEKL. V gave up 3 bases and J gave up 5 bases, with 18 bases separating them. This CDR3 is built from 16 residues. The CDR3 reads CASSQTGLANGDTQYF. DNA of the CDR3: TGCGCCAGCAGCCAGACAGGACTCGCCAACGGAGATACGCAGTATTTT.

V is TRBV2 and J is TRBJ2-1; 12 nucleotides agree with TRBD2. The V segment lost 4 bases and the J segment 5 bases; nucleotides outside the gene matches: 6. The CDR3 has 16 residues. Germline loops: CDR1 SNHLY, CDR2 FYNNEI. This chain's CDR3 is CASSATSGGLNNEQFF. DNA for the CDR3: TGTGCCAGCAGTGCGACTAGCGGGGGATTGAACAATGAGCAGTTCTTC.

The CDR3 DNA reads as TGCGCCAGCAGCCAAGATACGGTTAGGAGGGGCTCCTATAATTCACCCCTCCACTTT. Encoded protein: CASSQDTVRRGSYNSPLHF. J is TRBJ1-6 and V is TRBV4-1; the D gene is possibly TRBD1 (5 bases). Looked up from germline, CDR1 is MGHRA and CDR2 is YSYEKL. The V and J ends lost 0 bases and 0 bases respectively, with 15 bases between them. This CDR3 is 19 amino acids long.

The chain recombines TRBV6-4 with TRBJ2-2; 7 bases are shared with TRBD1. Germline V lookup: CDR1 MRHNA, CDR2 SNTAGT. With V trimmed by 4 bases and J by 4 bases, 3 bases remained unmatched. The CDR3 is made up of 14 amino acids. The CDR3 region has the DNA TGTGCCAGCAGTGCGACAGGGACCACCGGGGAGCTGTTTTTT. Residues: CASSATGTTGELFF.

A note on this clone: The same CDR3 can be traced to other DNA sequences in this sample. This sequence joins TRBV4-1 and TRBJ2-7, with TRBD2 as a possible D gene (5 bases). This CDR3 is built from 15 residues. V was cut by 1 base and J by 0 bases, with 10 bases left in between. The V gene's germline CDR1 is MGHRA and CDR2 YSYEKL. As DNA, the CDR3 is TGCGCCAGCAGCCAAGGTCGGGGATCCTCCTACGAGCAGTACTTC. Translation gives CASSQGRGSSYEQYF.

The chain recombines TRBV4-2 with TRBJ2-2, with TRBD2 matching 14 bases. The CDR3 runs to 16 residues. V trimming: 1 base; J trimming: 10 bases; junction bases outside the gene matches: 5. The germline gives CDR1 LGHNA, CDR2 YNFKEQ. The CDR3 bases are TGTGCCAGCAGCCAAGCCCGGACTAGCGGGGGGTCGGAGCTGTTTTTT. This encodes CASSQARTSGGSELFF.